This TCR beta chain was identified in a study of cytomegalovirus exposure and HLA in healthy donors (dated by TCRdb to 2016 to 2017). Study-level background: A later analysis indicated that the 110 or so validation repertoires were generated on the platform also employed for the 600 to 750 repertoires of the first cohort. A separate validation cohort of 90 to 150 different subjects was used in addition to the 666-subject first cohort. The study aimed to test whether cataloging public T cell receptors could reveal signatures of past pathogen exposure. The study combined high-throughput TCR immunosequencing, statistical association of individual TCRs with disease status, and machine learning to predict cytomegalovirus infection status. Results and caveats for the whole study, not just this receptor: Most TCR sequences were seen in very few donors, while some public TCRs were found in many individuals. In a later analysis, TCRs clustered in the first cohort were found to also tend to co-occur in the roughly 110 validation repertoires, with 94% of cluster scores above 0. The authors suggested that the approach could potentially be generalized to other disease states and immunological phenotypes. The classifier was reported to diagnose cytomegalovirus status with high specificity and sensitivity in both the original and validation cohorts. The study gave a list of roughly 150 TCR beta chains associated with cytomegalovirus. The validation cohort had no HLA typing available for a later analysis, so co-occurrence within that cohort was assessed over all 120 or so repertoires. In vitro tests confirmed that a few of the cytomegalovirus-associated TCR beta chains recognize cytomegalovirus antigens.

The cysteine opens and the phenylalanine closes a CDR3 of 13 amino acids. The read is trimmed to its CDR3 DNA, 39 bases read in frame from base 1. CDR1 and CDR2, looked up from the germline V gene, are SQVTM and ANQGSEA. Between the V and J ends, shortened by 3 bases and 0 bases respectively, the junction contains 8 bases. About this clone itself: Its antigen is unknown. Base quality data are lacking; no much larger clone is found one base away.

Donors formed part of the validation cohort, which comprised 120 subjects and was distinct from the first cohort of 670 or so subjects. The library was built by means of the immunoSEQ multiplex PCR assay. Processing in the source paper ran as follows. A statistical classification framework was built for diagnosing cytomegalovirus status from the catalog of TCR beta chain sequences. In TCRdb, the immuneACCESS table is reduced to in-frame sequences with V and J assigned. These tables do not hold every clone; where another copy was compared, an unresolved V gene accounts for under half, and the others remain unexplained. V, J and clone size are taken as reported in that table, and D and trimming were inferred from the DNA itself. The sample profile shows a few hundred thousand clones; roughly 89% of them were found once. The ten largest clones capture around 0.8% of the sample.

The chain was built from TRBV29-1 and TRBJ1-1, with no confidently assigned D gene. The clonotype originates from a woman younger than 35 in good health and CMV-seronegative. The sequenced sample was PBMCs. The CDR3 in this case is CSVELEMNTEAFF. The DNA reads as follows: TGCAGCGTTGAGCTAGAGATGAACACTGAAGCTTTCTTT.